These 31 T cell receptor beta chains came from one sample sequenced in a study of blood T cell repertoires in COVID-19. TCRdb's table, derived via immunoSEQ multiplex PCR, lists solely in-frame clones and lacks some. The repertoire holds over 350,000 clones, with about 88% as singletons. Sequenced input: PBMCs or T cells enriched from blood (not recorded which). All receptors derive from a woman under 30 who had recovered from COVID-19.

The chain employs TRBV7-2 and TRBJ2-1; possible D gene TRBD2, 6 bases. Germline lookup yields CDR1 SGHTA and CDR2 FQGNSA. Between the trimmed V and J ends, which lost 7 bases and 0 bases, there was a span of 19 bases. CDR3 length: 17 residues. The DNA for the CDR3 is TGTGCCAGCACCCCACCTTGGGGGGACCTCTCCTACAATGAGCAGTTCTTC. It specifies CASTPPWGDLSYNEQFF.

The chain recombines TRBV6-5 with TRBJ1-6; D is unclear. Germline V lookup: CDR1 MNHEY, CDR2 SVGAGI. This CDR3 comprises 14 residues. Trimming took 5 bases from V and 5 from J, leaving 10 bases between them. The CDR3 nucleotides are TGTGCCAGCAGTACCATCCCGGATAATTCACCCCTCCACTTT. It codes for CASSTIPDNSPLHF.

The gene calls are TRBV9 and TRBJ2-3; 12 bases are a match to TRBD2. This CDR3 comprises 17 residues. Per germline, CDR1 SGDLS and CDR2 YYNGEE. Losses at the gene ends were 4 bases for V and 5 bases for J; bases not matched to a gene: 11. The CDR3 region has the DNA TGTGCCAGCAGCCCTACCCCTAGCGGGGGGGCCGAAGATACGCAGTATTTT. This codes for CASSPTPSGGAEDTQYF. The variable domain in full, completed from reference TRBV9 and TRBJ2-3, reads DSGVTQTPKHLITATGQRVTLRCSPRSGDLSVYWYQQSLDQGLQFLIQYYNGEERAKGNILERFSAQQFPDLHSELNLSSLELGDSALYFCASSPTPSGGAEDTQYFGPGTRLTVL.

The chain carries TRBV6-5 and TRBJ1-5, with D possibly being TRBD1 (5 bases). CDR1 is MNHEY and CDR2 is SVGAGI in the germline V gene. This CDR3 is built from 12 residues. The V and J ends lost 2 bases and 8 bases respectively, with 7 bases between them. CDR3 protein: CASSYPGEPQHF. The CDR3 DNA reads TGTGCCAGCAGTTACCCGGGGGAGCCCCAGCATTTT.

The rearrangement joins TRBV29-1 to TRBJ1-3; TRBD1 aligns across 8 bases. V lost 3 bases, J lost 4 bases, and 5 bases stayed unmatched. The CDR3 is made up of 14 amino acids. Germline assignment: CDR1 SQVTM and CDR2 ANQGSEA. In DNA, the CDR3 is TGCAGCGTTGAGGGACAGGAAAACGGAAACACCATATATTTT. Translated, it gives CSVEGQENGNTIYF.

This clone was recorded only once. The chain has TRBV11-2 and TRBJ2-7, with 7 positions matching TRBD1. The CDR3 loop spans 15 amino acids. Germline-derived CDR1 and CDR2 are SGHAT and FQNNGV. V lost 0 bases and J lost 3; bases outside the gene matches: 5. The CDR3 nucleotides read TGTGCCAGCAGCTTAGACCTCAGGGGGATCTACGAGCAGTACTTC. This codes for CASSLDLRGIYEQYF.

This sequence joins TRBV27 and TRBJ2-7; 8 nucleotides line up with TRBD1. CDR3 size: 16 residues. Germline V gene data show CDR1 as MNHEY and CDR2 as SMNVEV (reference sequence). The J segment lost 0 bases and the V segment lost 3 bases, leaving 7 bases of the junction unmatched. The CDR3 nucleotides are TGTGCCAGCAGTTTGACAGGGGCCCAGAGCTCCTACGAGCAGTACTTC. Residues: CASSLTGAQSSYEQYF.

V is TRBV27 and J is TRBJ1-1, with a possible D match to TRBD1 (5 bases). V lost 6 bases to trimming and J lost 4 bases, with 15 bases between them. This CDR3 is built from 14 residues. Germline values: CDR1 MNHEY, CDR2 SMNVEV (reference sequence). CDR3 sequence (DNA): TGTGCCAGCAGCCTCGGCGGGAGGGGCACTGAAGCTTTCTTT. Its protein is CASSLGGRGTEAFF.

This clone came up a few times. The chain is built from TRBV27 and TRBJ1-4; D is ambiguous. This CDR3 is 16 amino acids long. The V end lost 6 bases, the J end lost 8 bases, and 22 bases lay between the germline ends. Germline CDR1 MNHEY, CDR2 SMNVEV (reference sequence). CDR3 residues: CASSPNLPGSGEKLFF. CDR3 sequence (DNA): TGTGCCAGCAGCCCTAACCTGCCGGGGTCCGGGGAAAAACTGTTTTTT.

This CDR3 is CASSPLAGGCTDTQYF. The DNA for the CDR3 is TGTGCCAGCAGCCCGCTCGCGGGGGGGTGCACAGATACGCAGTATTTT. This rearrangement joins TRBV11-3 to TRBJ2-3; the match to TRBD2 covers 9 bases. The CDR3 covers 16 residues. The germline V gene has CDR1 SGHNT and CDR2 YENEEA. The V and J ends lost 5 bases and 1 base, in that order; junction bases with no gene match: 7.

V gene TRBV3-1 (or the pseudogene TRBV3-2) combines with J gene TRBJ1-5; no clear D gene. This CDR3 region has 15 residues. V gave up 2 bases and J gave up 0 bases, with 8 bases separating them. Germline V lookup: CDR1 LGHDT, CDR2 YNNKEL (reference sequence). The CDR3 sequence: CASSQTPHSNQPQHF. The CDR3 region has the DNA TGTGCCAGCAGCCAAACACCCCATAGCAATCAGCCCCAGCATTTT.

The chain has TRBV6-5 and TRBJ1-1; 8 nucleotides align to TRBD1. Germline CDR1 reads MNHEY; CDR2 reads SVGAGI. Trimming at V came to 5 bases and at J to 1 base, leaving 6 bases not matched to a gene. CDR3 size: 15 residues. The CDR3 here is CASSRGQGRNTEAFF. In DNA, the CDR3 is TGTGCCAGCAGTAGAGGACAGGGAAGGAACACTGAAGCTTTCTTT.

V gene TRBV7-9 combines with J gene TRBJ2-3; TRBD1 matches at 7 bases. From germline, CDR1 is SEHNR and CDR2 FQNEAQ (reference sequence). The CDR3 contains 13 residues. The V and J ends lost 11 bases and 6 bases, in that order; junction bases with no gene match: 11. CDR3 in DNA: TGTGCCTTAGCAGGGGGTTTGGGGGATACGCAGTATTTT. Translation: CALAGGLGDTQYF.

This clone was seen only once. This chain joins TRBV1 and TRBJ2-1; the table's D call TRBD2 went unverified against the DNA. TRBV1 is assigned pseudogene status. This CDR3 has 20 amino acids. CDR3 in DNA: TGCACCAGCAGCCAAGTTCGGTGTGGCGGGGGGAGTCAGCCAGGGAATGAGCAGTTCTTC. Protein product: CTSSQVRCGGGSQPGNEQFF.

The chain joins TRBV30 to TRBJ1-2, with D tentatively TRBD1 (6 bases). Trimming removed 5 bases at V and 8 bases at J, with 15 bases between. Germline lookup yields CDR1 GTSNPN and CDR2 SVGIG (reference sequence). The CDR3 sequence is 12 residues long. CDR3 in DNA: TGTGCCTGGCTAAGGACAGTGGGAGGCTACACCTTC. The encoded protein is CAWLRTVGGYTF.

V gene TRBV18 combines with J gene TRBJ1-1; the D gene is possibly TRBD1 (5 bases). CDR1 KGHSH and CDR2 LQKENI come from the germline V gene. V lost 3 bases, J lost 2 bases, and 13 bases lay in between. CDR3 length: 15 residues. Written as DNA, the CDR3 is TGTGCCAGCTCACCGGGGCAGACCCTTAACACTGAAGCTTTCTTT. Its protein product is CASSPGQTLNTEAFF.

The chain combines TRBV7-6 with TRBJ2-2; 7 bases are a match to TRBD1. Looked up from germline, CDR1 is SGHVS and CDR2 is FNYEAQ. V gave up 5 bases and J gave up 6 bases; unmatched junction bases: 3. CDR3 length equals 13 residues. Here the CDR3 DNA reads TGTGCCAGCAGCCTTCAGGGGGCCGGGGAGCTGTTTTTT. This translates into CASSLQGAGELFF.

V and J are TRBV14 and TRBJ2-3, with TRBD1 matching over 8 bases. The V gene's germline CDR1 is SGHDN and CDR2 FVKESK. The CDR3 is 15 amino acids. With 6 bases clipped from V and 6 bases from J, the junction kept 11 bases outside the gene matches. In DNA form, the CDR3 reads TGTGCCAGCAGGCGGACAGGGACGGCGAGGGATACGCAGTATTTT. It yields the protein CASRRTGTARDTQYF.

The J gene is TRBJ2-1, the V gene TRBV5-6; 9 nucleotides match TRBD1. CDR1 is SGHDT, CDR2 YYEEEE, per germline. The CDR3 length is 15 residues. Unmatched junction bases numbered 8, after V lost 4 bases and J lost 6 bases. This chain's CDR3 is CASSGTGQGINEQFF. The CDR3 nucleotides read TGTGCCAGCAGCGGGACGGGACAGGGTATCAATGAGCAGTTCTTC.

The J gene is TRBJ1-5, the V gene TRBV21-1. TRBV21-1 is recorded as a pseudogene. The CDR3 is made up of 14 amino acids. DNA of the CDR3: TGTGCCAGCAGCGCCCCGGGGAGAAATCAGCCCCAGCATTTT. Residues: CASSAPGRNQPQHF.

The rearrangement links TRBV4-2 to TRBJ1-2; TRBD1 matches at 9 bases. Germline V gives CDR1 LGHNA, CDR2 YNFKEQ. V was clipped by 2 bases and J by 2 bases; unmatched bases: 12. This CDR3 is built from 18 residues. CDR3 DNA sequence: TGTGCCAGCAGCCAATCAACAGGGGGCCTGAAACTGAACTATGGCTACACCTTC. Translating gives CASSQSTGGLKLNYGYTF.

This chain uses TRBV11-2 with TRBJ1-2, with TRBD1 matching over 9 bases. Germline assignment: CDR1 SGHAT and CDR2 FQNNGV. J lost 5 bases, V lost 5 bases, and 12 bases had no gene match. The CDR3 runs to 16 residues. CDR3 sequence: CASSPRSPGQGYGYTF. CDR3 nucleotide sequence: TGTGCCAGCAGCCCCCGATCCCCGGGACAGGGATATGGCTACACCTTC.

This clone was seen a handful of times. V and J are TRBV7-9 and TRBJ1-5; no definite D call. The germline gives CDR1 SEHNR, CDR2 FQNEAQ (reference sequence). The CDR3 contains 14 residues. Trimming left V 3 bases short and J 0 bases short, with 6 bases between. Here the CDR3 DNA reads TGTGCCAGCAGCTTCTATAATAGCAATCAGCCCCAGCATTTT. It encodes CASSFYNSNQPQHF.

The chain has TRBV18 and TRBJ2-3; TRBD2 matches 13 bases. This CDR3 spans 18 amino acids. V was pared by 4 bases and J by 2 bases, with 9 bases of the junction left unmatched. CDR1 and CDR2 (germline): KGHSH, LQKENI. The CDR3 region is CASSRLGTSGAYTDTQYF. The CDR3 DNA is TGTGCCAGCTCACGACTGGGGACTAGCGGGGCCTACACAGATACGCAGTATTTT.

In nucleotides, the CDR3 is TGTGCCAGTAGACTCGGGAACACTGAAGCTTTCTTT. Its protein product is CASRLGNTEAFF. The chain couples TRBV25-1 to TRBJ1-1; D uncertain. With 9 bases removed from V and 1 base from J, the gap between germline ends came to 9 bases. Germline values: CDR1 MGHDK, CDR2 SYGVNS. This CDR3 has 12 residues.

The chain combines TRBV30 with TRBJ2-3; D perhaps matches TRBD2 (6 bases). V was trimmed by 0 bases and J by 5 bases, leaving 6 bases between them. Per germline, CDR1 GTSNPN and CDR2 SVGIG (reference sequence). The CDR3 length is 12 residues. CDR3 sequence: CAWSVGGDTQYF. In nucleotides, the CDR3 is TGTGCCTGGAGTGTGGGGGGAGATACGCAGTATTTT.

The V gene is TRBV11-2, the J gene TRBJ2-5; D is possibly TRBD1 (5 bases). The CDR3 sequence is 17 residues long. V was trimmed by 5 bases and J by 0 bases, leaving 19 bases between them. Looked up from germline, CDR1 is SGHAT and CDR2 is FQNNGV. This chain's CDR3 is CASSLPGTGVYQETQYF. Here the CDR3 DNA reads TGTGCCAGCAGCCTACCTGGCACAGGAGTTTACCAAGAGACCCAGTACTTC. Looking up the rest from reference TRBV11-2 and TRBJ2-5 gives the full variable domain: EAGVAQSPRYKIIEKRQSVAFWCNPISGHATLYWYQQILGQGPKLLIQFQNNGVVDDSQLPKDRFSAERLKGVDSTLKIQPAKLEDSAVYLCASSLPGTGVYQETQYFGPGTRLLVL.

This chain links TRBV2 with TRBJ2-5; D possibly corresponds to TRBD1 (5 bases). This CDR3 has 15 residues. V lost 4 bases and J lost 2, with 14 bases in between. Germline CDR1 is SNHLY and CDR2 is FYNNEI. This chain's CDR3 is CASSVLWTQQETQYF. The CDR3 DNA follows: TGTGCCAGCAGTGTCCTTTGGACACAACAAGAGACCCAGTACTTC.

The rearrangement joins TRBV11-2 to TRBJ2-7; the D gene is possibly TRBD2 (6 bases). Germline CDR1 and CDR2: SGHAT and FQNNGV. This CDR3 is 14 amino acids long. Between the trimmed V and J ends, which lost 2 bases and 3 bases, there was a span of 11 bases. The DNA for the CDR3 is TGTGCCAGCAGCTTACATCTAGCGATCTACGAGCAGTACTTC. Amino acids: CASSLHLAIYEQYF.

The chain employs TRBV6-7 and TRBJ2-5, with D tentatively TRBD1 (6 bases). TRBV6-7 is an ORF; its function is uncertain. This CDR3 has 19 amino acids. V was cut by 0 bases and J by 5 bases, with 25 bases left in between. CDR3 DNA sequence: TGTGCCAGCAGTTACTCGCTTCGGGGTGTATGGGGTAGGGGGGAGACCCAGTACTTC. Translated: CASSYSLRGVWGRGETQYF.

V is TRBV30 and J is TRBJ1-6; no reliable D call. Trimming cost V 0 bases and J 4 bases, with 7 bases left between them. The CDR3 consists of 14 residues. Germline V lookup: CDR1 GTSNPN, CDR2 SVGIG (reference sequence). For the CDR3, the DNA is TGTGCCTGGAGTGTCACACAGTATAATTCACCCCTCCACTTT. Its translation: CAWSVTQYNSPLHF.